These 4 T cell receptor beta chains share one sample of origin, sequenced in a study of T cells in Graves' hyperthyroidism and ophthalmopathy. The CDR3 regions of TCR beta were amplified from RNA transcripts. HTBI primers drove first-round RT-PCR of the TCR CDR3. Via MiXCR, TCRdb re-called the multiplex PCR reads, giving one row per CDR3 protein. The sample shows approximately 720,000 distinct CDR3 sequences, 18% of them seen only once. Specimen: blood. Source of these receptors: a woman between 50 and 59 years old with Graves' hyperthyroidism that later progressed to Graves' ophthalmopathy.

This clonotype was seen more than once but under ten times. The junction shows a germline mismatch at one end, possibly a read error. This sequence joins TRBV11-1 and TRBJ1-1; 7 bases agree with TRBD1. Per the germline V gene, CDR1 is SGHAT and CDR2 is FQDESV (reference sequence). The CDR3 is 16 residues long. CDR3 sequence (DNA): TGCGCCAGCAGCTCGGGCCTAGGGGGCGCGAACACTGAAGCTTTCTTT. Protein sequence: CASSSGLGGANTEAFF.

This clonotype has more than one count but fewer than ten. The chain uses TRBV6-5 and TRBJ1-2; 9 bases are a match to TRBD1. The germline V gene encodes CDR1 MNHEY and CDR2 SVGAGI. Losses at the gene ends were 5 bases for V and 5 bases for J; bases not matched to a gene: 12. The length of the CDR3 is 16 residues. The CDR3 DNA is TGTGCCAGCAGTCACAGGGGGCGAAGGGGGTTTTATGGCTACACCTTC. Its translation: CASSHRGRRGFYGYTF.

This chain links TRBV28 with TRBJ2-7; TRBD2 matches 11 bases. The trim removed 6 bases at V and 3 bases at J, leaving 4 bases unmatched. This CDR3 comprises 14 residues. Germline V gene lookup returns CDR1 MDHEN and CDR2 SYDVKM. As DNA, the CDR3 is TGTGCCAGCAGGACTAGCGGGACCTACTACGAGCAGTACTTC. Translating gives CASRTSGTYYEQYF. The variable domain in full, completed from reference TRBV28 and TRBJ2-7, reads DVKVTQSSRYLVKRTGEKVFLECVQDMDHENMFWYRQDPGLGLRLIYFSYDVKMKEKGDIPEGYSVSREKKERFSLILESASTNQTSMYLCASRTSGTYYEQYFGPGTRLTVT.

In this sample, this clonotype turned up a few times. The rearrangement uses TRBV6-1 and TRBJ1-2; D is unclear. The CDR3 sequence is 14 residues long. The germline gives CDR1 MNHNS, CDR2 SASEGT. V lost 7 bases, J lost 3 bases, and 15 bases lay in between. The DNA of the CDR3 is TGTGCCAGCATGGCCCCTGAGCGGGACTATGGCTACACCTTC. Translation gives CASMAPERDYGYTF.